This entry features one T cell receptor (beta chain) sequence. As yet, its antigen is unknown. This record comes from a study of OX40 agonist ivuxolimab in advanced cancers. Across the study: Participants averaged 60 years of age (range about 23 to 90) and were around 85% male. General observations from the study: Mean expanded clone counts were higher in CD8+ than CD4+ T cells.

Exclusion of a patient followed from autoimmune disease history or systemic immunosuppression. With baseline, cycle 4 day 1, and cycle 7 day 1 as timepoints, blood was sampled. Deletions cut 7 bases from V and 4 bases from J, with 14 bases between. Germline loops: CDR1 WSHSY, CDR2 SAAADI. This CDR3 comprises 14 residues. TCRdb's copy holds only in-frame clones and misses some; the assay was immunoSEQ multiplex PCR. The repertoire includes 62,000 or so clones, roughly 86% of them detected once, and 2% to 2.5% sits in the top ten. This clonotype originated in an adult with an advanced solid tumor such as melanoma, head and neck, liver or kidney cancer. The chain has TRBV10-2 and TRBJ1-3; D not resolved. The sequenced sample was CD4+ or CD8+ T cells sorted from blood, obtained in a trial of the OX40 agonist ivuxolimab. The CDR3 spells CASKEGNSGNTIYF. CDR3 nucleotide sequence: TGCGCCAGCAAGGAGGGTAACTCGGGAAACACCATATATTTT.